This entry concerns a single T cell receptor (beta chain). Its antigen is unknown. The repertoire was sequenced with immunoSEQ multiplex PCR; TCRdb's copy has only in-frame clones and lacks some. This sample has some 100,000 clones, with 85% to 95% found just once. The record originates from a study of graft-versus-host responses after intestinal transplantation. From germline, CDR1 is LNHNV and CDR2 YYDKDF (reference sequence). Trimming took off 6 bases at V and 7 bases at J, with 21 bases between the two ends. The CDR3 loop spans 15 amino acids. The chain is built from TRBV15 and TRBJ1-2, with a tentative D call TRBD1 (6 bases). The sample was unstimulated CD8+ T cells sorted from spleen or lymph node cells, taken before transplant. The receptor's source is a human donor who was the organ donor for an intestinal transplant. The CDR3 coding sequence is TGTGCCACCAGTCGGCTTTGGACAGCCGGCGGTGGCTACACCTTC. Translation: CATSRLWTAGGGYTF.